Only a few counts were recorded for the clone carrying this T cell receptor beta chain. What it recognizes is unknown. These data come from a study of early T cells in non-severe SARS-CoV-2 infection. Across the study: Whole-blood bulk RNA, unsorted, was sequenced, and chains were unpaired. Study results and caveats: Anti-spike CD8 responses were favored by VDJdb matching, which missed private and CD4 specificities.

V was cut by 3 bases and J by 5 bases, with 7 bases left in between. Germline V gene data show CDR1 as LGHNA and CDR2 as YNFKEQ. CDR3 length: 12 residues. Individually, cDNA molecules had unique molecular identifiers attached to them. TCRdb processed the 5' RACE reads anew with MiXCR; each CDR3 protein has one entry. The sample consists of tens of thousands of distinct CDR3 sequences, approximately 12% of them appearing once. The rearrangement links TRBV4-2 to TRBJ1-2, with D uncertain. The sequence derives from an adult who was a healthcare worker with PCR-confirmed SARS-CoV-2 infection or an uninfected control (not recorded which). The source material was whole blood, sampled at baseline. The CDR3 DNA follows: TGTGCCAGCAGCCACGAGGCATATGGCTACACCTTC. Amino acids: CASSHEAYGYTF.